This T cell receptor (beta chain) derives from a study of blood T cell repertoires in COVID-19. Germline values: CDR1 SGHAT, CDR2 FQNNGV. This CDR3 has 16 amino acids. After removal of 1 base from V and 1 base from J, the junction contained 2 bases not matched to a gene. In the source study's methods: Nucleated cell counts were estimated from reference gene primer amplification. Produced via immunoSEQ multiplex PCR; TCRdb's table is partial and in-frame only. That table supplies the V and J calls and clone size; D and trimming were determined from the DNA. The profile shows 200,000 to 250,000 clones, 65% to 85% of them singletons.

The sequence was obtained from a woman under 40 who had recovered from COVID-19. The sequencing input was peripheral blood. The chain couples TRBV11-2 to TRBJ2-3, with 10 bases identical to TRBD2. The CDR3 coding sequence is TGTGCCAGCAGCTTAGTAGCGGGGGGTGGCACAGATACGCAGTATTTT. It encodes CASSLVAGGGTDTQYF. The variable domain in full, completed from reference TRBV11-2 and TRBJ2-3, reads EAGVAQSPRYKIIEKRQSVAFWCNPISGHATLYWYQQILGQGPKLLIQFQNNGVVDDSQLPKDRFSAERLKGVDSTLKIQPAKLEDSAVYLCASSLVAGGGTDTQYFGPGTRLTVL.